This is a list of T cell receptor beta chains from one sample in a study of beta chain features in type 1 diabetes. Generated by immunoSEQ multiplex PCR, the TCRdb table keeps only in-frame clones and is missing some. The table shows around 650,000 clones, with 12% occurring only once. Sequencing input: naive CD4+ T cells from blood. The receptor source for this set is a man aged 30 to 39 with type 1 diabetes. Each CDR3 is given with its conserved first and last residue. The D gene is left open where the match is weak. Clone size is stated in some rows and not others, as once, few, many or a class when expanded.

>TRBD1|TRBJ2-2|few|TRBV10-3
TGTGCCGCAGGACAGGGTCGATCTCCGAACACCGGGGAGCTGTTTTTT
CAAGQGRSPNTGELFF
>NA|TRBJ2-5|few|TRBV28
TGTGCCAGCAGTTTAATCGGTAGCAGAGAGACCCAGTACTTC
CASSLIGSRETQYF
>NA|TRBJ2-6|few|TRBV21-1
TGTGCCAGCAGCCCACACCCGGTTCACTCTGGGGCCAACGTCCTGACTTTC
CASSPHPVHSGANVLTF
>NA|TRBJ1-4|few|TRBV4-1
TGCGCCAGCAGCCCTCTCCGGGGTTACAAAGGTGAAAAACTGTTTTTT
CASSPLRGYKGEKLFF
>NA|TRBJ1-3|NA|TRBV6-6
TGTGCCAGCAGTTACTCGAGGCCCGGAGGTGGAAACACCATATATTTT
CASSYSRPGGGNTIYF
>NA|TRBJ2-7|few|TRBV25-1
TGTGCCACCTCGGACCATGGGGACGAGCAGTACTTC
CATSDHGDEQYF
>TRBD2|TRBJ2-3|few|TRBV6-5
TGTGCCAGCAGTTACACCAGCGGGGCCGCAGATACGCAGTATTTT
CASSYTSGAADTQYF
>TRBD1|TRBJ1-1|few|TRBV5-1
TGCGCCAGCAGCTGGGACAGGGATGAAGCTTTCTTT
CASSWDRDEAFF
>NA|TRBJ2-3|few|TRBV7-7
TGTGCCAGCAGCCCTGTAACAGATACGCAGTATTTT
CASSPVTDTQYF
>NA|TRBJ1-6|few|TRBV6-6
TGTGCCAGCGCCCGCCGGGGCGGTGAGTCACCCCTCCACTTT
CASARRGGESPLHF
>NA|TRBJ1-3|NA|TRBV9
TGTGCCAGCAGCTCAAGACAGTCTGGAAACACCATATATTTT
CASSSRQSGNTIYF
>NA|TRBJ1-1|NA|TRBV5-4
TGTGCCAGCAGCTTTGACAGGAACACTGAAGCTTTCTTT
CASSFDRNTEAFF
>NA|TRBJ2-7|few|TRBV7-9
TGTGCCAGCAGCCGGGCAGACGGTTTCTACGAGCAGTACTTC
CASSRADGFYEQYF
>NA|TRBJ2-6|few|TRBV29-1
TGCAGCGTTGAGGAACGCTCTGGGGCCAACGGCCTGACTTTC
CSVEERSGANGLTF
>NA|TRBJ2-1|NA|TRBV7-2
TGTGCCAGCAGCTTAGCGCGGGACACGGATGACAATGAGCAGTTCTTC
CASSLARDTDDNEQFF
>TRBD2|TRBJ2-7|few|TRBV27
TGTGCCAGCAGACCGACTAGCGGGGGGGCGTACGAGCAGTACTTC
CASRPTSGGAYEQYF
>TRBD2|TRBJ2-3|few|TRBV9
TGTGCCAGCAGCGTAGCTAGCGGGTTCACAGATACGCAGTATTTT
CASSVASGFTDTQYF
>TRBD1|TRBJ2-3|NA|TRBV5-4
TGTGCCAGCAGCCCCCGGGACAGGGGAGGGGATACGCAGTATTTT
CASSPRDRGGDTQYF
>TRBD2|TRBJ2-1|NA|TRBV6-5
TGTGCCAGCAGTTACTCGGAGCTAGCGGGGGTCGATGAGCAGTTCTTC
CASSYSELAGVDEQFF
>TRBD1|TRBJ2-7|few|TRBV10-3
TGTGCCATCAGCCGACAGGGGGTCCCACCCTACGAGCAGTACTTC
CAISRQGVPPYEQYF
>NA|TRBJ2-5|few|TRBV6-5
TGTGCCAGCAGTTACTGGGCAGGGGTGGGCCAAGAGACCCAGTACTTC
CASSYWAGVGQETQYF
>NA|TRBJ1-6|few|TRBV5-4
TGTGCCAGCAGCTTGGGGGGAGGGGCCGGTAATTCACCCCTCCACTTT
CASSLGGGAGNSPLHF
>NA|TRBJ2-7|NA|TRBV13
TGTGCCAGCAGCTCCTCTGGAGGGGTATACGAGCAGTACTTC
CASSSSGGVYEQYF
>NA|TRBJ1-2|few|TRBV6-5
TGTGCCAGCAGTCCCCCAGGAGATAACTATGGCTACACCTTC
CASSPPGDNYGYTF
>NA|TRBJ1-1|NA|TRBV7-9
TGTGCCAGCAGCTCGTCGGGTGGATTCAACACTGAAGCTTTCTTT
CASSSSGGFNTEAFF
>TRBD1|TRBJ2-2|few|TRBV18
TGTGCCAGCCCACGAGGGACAGGGAACACCGGGGAGCTGTTTTTT
CASPRGTGNTGELFF